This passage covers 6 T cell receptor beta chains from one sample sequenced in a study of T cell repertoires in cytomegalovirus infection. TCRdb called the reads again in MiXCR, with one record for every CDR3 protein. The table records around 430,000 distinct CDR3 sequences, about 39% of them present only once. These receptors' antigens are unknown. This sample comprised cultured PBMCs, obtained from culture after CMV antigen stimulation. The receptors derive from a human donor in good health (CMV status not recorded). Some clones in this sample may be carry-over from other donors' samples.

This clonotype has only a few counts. CDR3 nucleotides: TGTGCCAGCAGCCCTCTTCTAGCGGGAGGGCACAATGAGCAGTTCTTC. Protein product: CASSPLLAGGHNEQFF. The chain has TRBV7-6 and TRBJ2-1, with 12 bases identical to TRBD2. Trimming removed 5 bases from V and 5 bases from J; junction bases left unmatched: 7. CDR1 is SGHVS and CDR2 is FNYEAQ in the germline V gene. The CDR3 extends over 16 amino acids.

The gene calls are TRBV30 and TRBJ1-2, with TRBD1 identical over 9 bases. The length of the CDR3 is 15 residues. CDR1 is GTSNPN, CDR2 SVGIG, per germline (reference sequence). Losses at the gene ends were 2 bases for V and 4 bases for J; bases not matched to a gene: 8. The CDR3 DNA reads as TGTGCCTGGAGTCCCGGGACAGGGCGACTCTATGGCTACACCTTC. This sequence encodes CAWSPGTGRLYGYTF.

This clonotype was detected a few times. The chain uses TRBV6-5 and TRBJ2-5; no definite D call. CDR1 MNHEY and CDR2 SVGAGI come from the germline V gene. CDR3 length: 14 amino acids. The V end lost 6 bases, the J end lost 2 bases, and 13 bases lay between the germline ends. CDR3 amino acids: CASRGWRAQETQYF. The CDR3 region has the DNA TGTGCCAGCAGGGGGTGGAGAGCTCAAGAGACCCAGTACTTC.

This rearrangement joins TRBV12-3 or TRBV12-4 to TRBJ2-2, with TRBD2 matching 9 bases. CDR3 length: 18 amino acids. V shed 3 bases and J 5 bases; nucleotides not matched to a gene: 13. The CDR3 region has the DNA TGTGCCAGCAGTTTGGGAACACGAGCGGGGGGTTTGACCGGGGAGCTGTTTTTT. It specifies CASSLGTRAGGLTGELFF.

In DNA, the CDR3 is TGTGCCAGCAGTTTGGCGGGGGGAATCATTAGACGCACTGAAGCTTTCTTT. This sequence encodes CASSLAGGIIRRTEAFF. The gene calls are TRBV28 and TRBJ1-1; perhaps TRBD1 as D (5 bases). Germline V gives CDR1 MDHEN, CDR2 SYDVKM. V shed 3 bases and J shed 4 bases, with 21 bases lying between them. This CDR3 comprises 17 residues.

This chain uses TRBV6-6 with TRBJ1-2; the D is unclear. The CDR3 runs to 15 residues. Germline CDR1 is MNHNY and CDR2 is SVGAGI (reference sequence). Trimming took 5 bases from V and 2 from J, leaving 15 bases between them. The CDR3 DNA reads TGTGCCAGCAGTATCGGGAGCCCCGGCAACTATGGCTACACCTTC. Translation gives CASSIGSPGNYGYTF.